Shown below are 18 T cell receptor beta chains from a single sample sequenced in a study of cytomegalovirus exposure and HLA in healthy donors. The PCR made use of 60 Vbeta and 13 Jbeta primers. The assay was immunoSEQ multiplex PCR, and TCRdb's table has in-frame clones only and misses some. Among fewer than 250,000 clones listed, 79% were seen once. Source material: PBMCs. The receptors were gathered from a male donor in good health and CMV-seropositive.

The V call is TRBV4-3, the J call TRBJ1-2, with TRBD1 matching 7 bases. Germline V gene lookup returns CDR1 LGHNA and CDR2 YSLEER. The CDR3 is made up of 14 amino acids. J lost 0 bases, V lost 6 bases, and 4 bases had no gene match. The CDR3 is CASRRQGANYGYTF. CDR3 DNA: TGCGCCAGCAGACGACAGGGTGCTAACTATGGCTACACCTTC.

The rearrangement uses TRBV5-1 and TRBJ2-1, with 14 bases matching TRBD2. Losses at the gene ends were 0 bases for V and 14 bases for J; bases not matched to a gene: 7. The CDR3 has 15 amino acids. Germline CDR1 SGHRS, CDR2 YFSETQ. This chain's CDR3 is CASSLAQTSGGAKFF. In DNA form, the CDR3 reads TGCGCCAGCAGCTTGGCCCAGACTAGCGGGGGGGCAAAGTTCTTC.

With regard to this clone: At one end the junction does not follow the germline gene, possibly because of a read error. J is TRBJ2-7 and V is TRBV7-9; 9 bases line up with TRBD2. The CDR3 is made up of 14 amino acids. CDR1 SEHNR and CDR2 FQNEAQ come from the germline V gene (reference sequence). The CDR3 spells CSSSFWTSAYEQYF. In DNA form, the CDR3 reads TGTTCCAGCAGCTTTTGGACTAGCGCATACGAGCAGTACTTC.

This sequence joins TRBV7-2 and TRBJ1-1; D may be TRBD1 (6 bases). This CDR3 is 13 amino acids long. The V end lost 5 bases, the J end lost 7 bases, and 14 bases lay between the germline ends. CDR1 is SGHTA, CDR2 FQGNSA, per germline. This CDR3 reads CASSSTGPGEAFF. The CDR3 nucleotides read TGTGCCAGCAGCAGCACAGGGCCCGGTGAAGCTTTCTTT.

The chain is built from TRBV7-2 and TRBJ2-7; D unresolved. Germline V gives CDR1 SGHTA, CDR2 FQGNSA. The length of the CDR3 is 15 residues. V was pared by 0 bases and J by 4 bases, with 13 bases between. CDR3 region: CASSLAGAYVYEQYF. As DNA, the CDR3 is TGTGCCAGCAGCTTAGCTGGAGCCTACGTATACGAGCAGTACTTC.

V is TRBV6-5 and J is TRBJ1-5; 8 bases map to TRBD1. V shed 6 bases and J 3 bases; nucleotides not matched to a gene: 7. CDR1 is MNHEY, CDR2 SVGAGI, per germline. The CDR3 has 15 amino acids. CDR3 protein: CASRNRQGSNQPQHF. CDR3 bases: TGTGCCAGCAGAAACCGACAGGGGTCCAATCAGCCCCAGCATTTT.

The V gene is TRBV18, the J gene TRBJ2-7; 10 nucleotides agree with TRBD1. V lost 3 bases to trimming and J lost 3 bases; unmatched junction nucleotides: 5. This CDR3 region has 15 residues. The germline gives CDR1 KGHSH, CDR2 LQKENI. The CDR3: CASSPGQGPYYEQYF. The CDR3 DNA reads TGTGCCAGCTCACCGGGACAGGGGCCCTACTACGAGCAGTACTTC. Supplemented by reference TRBV18 and TRBJ2-7, the full variable domain reads NAGVMQNPRHLVRRRGQEARLRCSPMKGHSHVYWYRQLPEEGLKFMVYLQKENIIDESGMPKERFSAEFPKEGPSILRIQQVVRGDSAAYFCASSPGQGPYYEQYFGPGTRLTVT.

The CDR3: CSVDREGSEQYF. The CDR3 region has the DNA TGCAGCGTTGATAGGGAGGGCTCCGAGCAGTACTTC. The chain is built from TRBV29-1 and TRBJ2-7, with 7 bases identical to TRBD2. This CDR3 spans 12 amino acids. V gave up 3 bases and J gave up 6 bases; unmatched junction bases: 5. CDR1 SQVTM and CDR2 ANQGSEA come from the germline V gene.

The rearrangement links TRBV6-6 to TRBJ1-3, with 8 bases that match TRBD1. The CDR3 loop spans 15 amino acids. The V and J ends lost 6 bases and 2 bases, in that order; junction bases with no gene match: 6. Germline V lookup: CDR1 MNHNY, CDR2 SVGAGI (reference sequence). The CDR3: CASRTGTGPGNTIYF. CDR3 DNA: TGTGCCAGCAGGACCGGGACAGGTCCTGGAAACACCATATATTTT.

V gene TRBV28 combines with J gene TRBJ2-1; 8 bases are a match to TRBD2. The CDR3 sequence is 14 residues long. Germline V gene data show CDR1 as MDHEN and CDR2 as SYDVKM. J was trimmed by 7 bases and V by 8 bases; bases with no gene match: 10. This CDR3 is CASREGEARNEQFF. CDR3 in DNA: TGTGCCAGCCGGGAGGGGGAGGCCCGGAATGAGCAGTTCTTC.

The chain is built from TRBV4-3 and TRBJ2-5; 9 bases line up with TRBD2. V dropped 3 bases and J dropped 4; count of bases not matched to a gene: 6. The germline CDR1 and CDR2 sequences are LGHNA and YSLEER. The CDR3 extends over 15 amino acids. The CDR3 bases are TGCGCCAGCAGCCACGCGGGGGGGCGGGGAGAGACCCAGTACTTC. It yields the protein CASSHAGGRGETQYF.

This chain links TRBV28 with TRBJ2-5; a possible D gene is TRBD1 (6 bases). Near its end, the DNA agrees better with TRBJ2-7, so the J call may be wrong. From germline, CDR1 is MDHEN and CDR2 SYDVKM. The CDR3 covers 13 residues. CDR3 DNA sequence: TGTGCCAGCGTAAACAGGGTGCCCTACGAGCAGTACTTC. As protein: CASVNRVPYEQYF.

The chain employs TRBV19 and TRBJ1-1, with D perhaps TRBD1 (5 bases). The length of the CDR3 is 16 residues. V was shortened by 4 bases and J by 0 bases, with 15 bases between the two germline ends. Per germline, CDR1 LNHDA and CDR2 SQIVND (reference sequence). CDR3 sequence reads: CASSNQGYQVNTEAFF. As DNA, the CDR3 is TGTGCCAGTAGTAATCAGGGTTATCAAGTGAACACTGAAGCTTTCTTT.

This clone was seen a handful of times. This chain links TRBV6-5 with TRBJ1-5, with 8 bases that match TRBD1. Unmatched junction bases numbered 1, after V lost 4 bases and J lost 5 bases. The CDR3 length is 13 residues. The germline gives CDR1 MNHEY, CDR2 SVGAGI. CDR3 sequence reads: CASSSDRDQPQHF. CDR3 bases: TGTGCCAGCAGTTCGGACAGGGATCAGCCCCAGCATTTT.

The gene calls are TRBV5-1 and TRBJ2-5; D perhaps matches TRBD1 (5 bases). The J call is uncertain, as TRBJ2-7 better fits the DNA end. Germline V gene data show CDR1 as SGHRS and CDR2 as YFSETQ. CDR3 length: 14 residues. The CDR3 region has the DNA TGCGCCAGCAGCCCATCAGGGCAATCCTACGAGCAGTACTTC. Its translation is CASSPSGQSYEQYF.

The genes are TRBV9 and TRBJ2-7; maybe TRBD2 (5 bases). The CDR3 has 15 residues. Trimming left V 4 bases short and J 9 bases short, with 23 bases between. Germline V CDR1 and CDR2: SGDLS, YYNGEE. The CDR3 DNA follows: TGTGCCAGCAGCCCCCAAGGAGAGGGCGCCCTAGGGCAGTACTTC. It specifies CASSPQGEGALGQYF.

The chain recombines TRBV16 with TRBJ2-6, with 9 nucleotides matching TRBD1. V shed 3 bases, J shed 4 bases, and the junction held 10 bases outside the gene matches. Germline V gene lookup returns CDR1 KGHSY and CDR2 FQNENV. The CDR3 has 18 residues. This chain's CDR3 is CASSQGTGGESGANVLTF. In DNA, the CDR3 is TGTGCCAGCAGCCAGGGTACAGGGGGCGAATCAGGGGCCAACGTCCTGACTTTC.

The genes are TRBV27 and TRBJ1-2; 11 bases match TRBD1. The ends lost 4 bases at V and 8 bases at J; junction bases unmatched: 6. The germline CDR1 and CDR2 sequences are MNHEY and SMNVEV (reference sequence). The CDR3 covers 14 residues. CDR3 in amino acids: CASSSRDRGLGYTF. CDR3 DNA sequence: TGTGCCAGCAGTTCCCGGGACAGGGGGTTGGGCTACACCTTC.